These 16 T cell receptor beta chains were all obtained from the same sample, sequenced in a study of prognosis after radiotherapy for stage I lung cancer. CDR3 of TCR beta was amplified from genomic DNA via a two-round multiplex PCR. For every TRBV and TRBJ gene, a specific primer was used in first-round PCR. MiXCR, run by TCRdb on the multiplex PCR reads, gives a single entry per CDR3 protein. The sample lists under 75,000 distinct CDR3 sequences, approximately 26% seen once, with less than 8% in the top ten. The input for sequencing was PBMCs, taken before or after stereotactic body radiation therapy (not recorded which). The receptors here all came from a donor over 45 with non-small cell lung cancer.

This clonotype was found many times. This rearrangement joins TRBV12-3 or TRBV12-4 to TRBJ1-1; possibly TRBD1 for D (5 bases). V was trimmed by 5 bases and J by 7 bases, leaving 8 bases between them. There are 11 residues in the CDR3. The CDR3 region is CASSAGDEAFF. The CDR3 bases are TGTGCCAGCAGTGCGGGGGATGAAGCTTTCTTT.

As for this clonotype: Possible read error: a much larger clone is one base away. V is TRBV19 and J is TRBJ2-1; 7 nucleotides match TRBD1. The CDR3 covers 13 residues. CDR1 and CDR2 (germline): LNHDA, SQIVND (reference sequence). CDR3 in DNA: TGTGCCAGCCCGGGACAGAGTGTAAATGAGCAGCTCTTC. This sequence encodes CASPGQSVNEQLF.

This clonotype was observed at least ten times. J is TRBJ1-3 and V is TRBV24-1, with 7 bases identical to TRBD1. The length of the CDR3 is 15 residues. Germline values: CDR1 KGHDR, CDR2 SFDVKD. V trimming: 4 bases; J trimming: 4 bases; junction bases outside the gene matches: 6. The CDR3 region has the DNA TGTGCCACCAGTGACCCAGGGGGGTCAGGAAACACCATATATTTT. This codes for CATSDPGGSGNTIYF.

This clonotype appeared many times. The DNA of the CDR3 is TGTGCCTGGAGTTTAGGGTCGGACACTGAAGCTTTCTTT. Translating it yields CAWSLGSDTEAFF. The chain links TRBV30 to TRBJ1-1; D unclear. Trimming shortened V by 2 bases and J by 3 bases, and 10 bases separated the two germline ends. This CDR3 is 13 amino acids long. Germline V gene data show CDR1 as GTSNPN and CDR2 as SVGIG (reference sequence). The complete variable domain, with remaining parts taken from reference TRBV30 and TRBJ1-1, reads SQTIHQWPATLVQPVGSPLSLECTVEGTSNPNLYWYRQAAGRGLQLLFYSVGIGQISSEVPQNLSASRPQDRQFILSSKKLLLSDSGFYLCAWSLGSDTEAFFGQGTRLTVV.

This clonotype has ten or more counts. The CDR3 DNA follows: TGTGCCAGCAGCTTAGTGGGATTCGGCGGGGGGGCGGATACGCAGTATTTT. This sequence encodes CASSLVGFGGGADTQYF. The rearrangement links TRBV7-2 to TRBJ2-3, with 9 bases identical to TRBD2. Germline V gene sequence: CDR1 SGHTA, CDR2 FQGNSA. The CDR3 spans 17 residues. Trimming cost V 1 base and J 6 bases; bases outside gene matches: 11.

This clonotype was seen more than once but under ten times. J is TRBJ1-1 and V is TRBV5-1; D unclear. V shed 0 bases and J shed 5 bases, with 14 bases lying between them. The CDR3 runs to 15 residues. The germline V gene has CDR1 SGHRS and CDR2 YFSETQ. The CDR3 DNA reads TGCGCCAGCAGCTTGGAGGAGGGTCGGGCGACTGAAGCTTTCTTT. As protein: CASSLEEGRATEAFF.

This clonotype was observed a single time. A read error is likely here: a far larger clone is one base away. J is TRBJ2-5 and V is TRBV7-2; perhaps D is TRBD1 or TRBD2 (6 bases each). CDR1 and CDR2 (germline): SGHTA, FQGNSA. CDR3 length: 15 amino acids. V dropped 7 bases and J dropped 5 bases, with 20 bases sitting between them. CDR3: CASIYDAGGPETQYF. DNA for the CDR3: TGTGCCAGCATCTACGACGCCGGGGGCCCCGAGACCCAGTACTTC.

This clonotype came up a few times. The genes are TRBV5-4 and TRBJ1-4, with D possibly matching TRBD1 (6 bases). Between the trimmed V and J ends, which lost 4 bases and 7 bases, there was a span of 14 bases. The V gene's germline CDR1 is SGHNT and CDR2 YYREEE (reference sequence). The CDR3 is 14 residues long. The DNA of the CDR3 is TGTGCCAGCAGCCTCCAGGGGCAGGGTGAAAAACTGTTTTTT. Protein product: CASSLQGQGEKLFF.

In regard to this clonotype: Possible read error: a much larger clone is one base away. This is likely a read error, given that the CDR3 carries no conserved phenylalanine or tryptophan at its end. The V and J genes are TRBV20-1 and TRBJ1-5; TRBD1 might be the D (6 bases). Trimming took off 0 bases at V and 7 bases at J, with 13 bases between the two ends. The CDR3 is made up of 14 amino acids. Germline V lookup: CDR1 DFQATT, CDR2 SNEGSKA (reference sequence). The CDR3 region is CSARDPKGDQPQHL. Written as DNA, the CDR3 is TGCAGTGCTAGAGATCCGAAGGGGGACCAGCCCCAGCATCTT.

This clonotype was detected ten times or more. The chain uses TRBV6-2 or TRBV6-3 and TRBJ2-5; TRBD2 matches 7 bases. V gave up 8 bases and J gave up 5 bases; unmatched junction bases: 8. The V gene's germline CDR1 is MNHEY and CDR2 SVGEGT. The CDR3 has 13 amino acids. The CDR3 reads CASRRGSGETQYF. The CDR3 coding sequence is TGTGCCAGCCGGCGGGGGAGCGGGGAGACCCAGTACTTC.

This clonotype was detected ten times or more. J is TRBJ1-1 and V is TRBV5-1; the D gene is possibly TRBD1 (6 bases). Germline CDR1 is SGHRS and CDR2 is YFSETQ. Trimming removed 4 bases from V and 2 bases from J, with 15 bases in between. This CDR3 has 15 amino acids. The CDR3 reads CASSLSTGPNTEAFF. CDR3 DNA: TGCGCCAGCAGCCTCTCCACAGGGCCTAACACTGAAGCTTTCTTT.

V and J are TRBV18 and TRBJ2-1, with 7 positions matching TRBD2. This CDR3 contains 16 residues. V lost 6 bases and J lost 4; bases outside the gene matches: 12. Germline loops: CDR1 KGHSH, CDR2 LQKENI. The CDR3 nucleotides read TGTGCCAGCTCTCCAGGGACTATCAGCGCATACAATGAGCAGTTCTTC. It is translated as CASSPGTISAYNEQFF.

There are many counts of this clonotype. The DNA of the CDR3 is TGTGCCAGCAGTCACACAGGGGGCACTGAAGCTTTCTTT. It specifies CASSHTGGTEAFF. The chain joins TRBV12-3 or TRBV12-4 to TRBJ1-1; TRBD1 aligns across 8 bases. This CDR3 has 13 residues. J gave up 4 bases and V 5 bases, and 3 bases lay outside the gene matches.

The V and J genes are TRBV5-1 and TRBJ1-6; no reliable D call. The CDR3 loop spans 15 amino acids. Germline V gene sequence: CDR1 SGHRS, CDR2 YFSETQ. V was pared by 0 bases and J by 7 bases, with 11 bases between. The CDR3 spells CASSLGLGSNSPLHF. In nucleotides, the CDR3 is TGCGCCAGCAGCTTGGGACTGGGGAGCAATTCACCCCTCCACTTT.

Ten or more counts support this clonotype. The gene calls are TRBV28 and TRBJ1-5, with no clear D. The CDR3 covers 15 residues. Germline V gene data show CDR1 as MDHEN and CDR2 as SYDVKM. The germline V and J ends were trimmed by 8 bases and 0 bases, with 14 bases remaining between them. CDR3 nucleotide sequence: TGTGCCAGCCAGGAGAGGGCCTATAGCAATCAGCCCCAGCATTTT. Translating it yields CASQERAYSNQPQHF.

This clonotype was detected many times. As DNA, the CDR3 is TGTGCCAGCAGCTCAGCCCCGGGACAGGGCGATAATTCACCCCTCCACTTT. It encodes CASSSAPGQGDNSPLHF. V is TRBV7-2 and J is TRBJ1-6; 9 nucleotides align to TRBD1. The CDR3 is 17 amino acids. V dropped 4 bases and J dropped 5; count of bases not matched to a gene: 9. The germline V gene encodes CDR1 SGHTA and CDR2 FQGNSA.